These 27 T cell receptor beta chains were sequenced from one sample in a study of T cells in severe cutaneous drug reactions. Carbamazepine had induced Stevens-Johnson syndrome or toxic epidermal necrolysis in the sequenced donors. The iRepertoire multiplex PCR system with TCR subtype-specific primers built both bulk and single-cell libraries. With the multiplex PCR reads reprocessed, TCRdb shows one record per CDR3 protein and no DNA. Its table records about 7,500 distinct CDR3 sequences. The sequenced material came from cells from a skin blister. The receptor set was obtained from a human donor with a severe cutaneous adverse drug reaction.

The V call is TRBV6-5, the J call TRBJ1-1. Germline values: CDR1 MNHEY, CDR2 SVGAGI. CDR3 length equals 14 residues. CDR3 loop: CASSYAGRFTEAFF.

The V and J genes are TRBV20-1 and TRBJ2-7; TCRdb indicates TRBD1, and absent DNA this call remains unverified. This CDR3 is built from 15 residues. Germline V gene data show CDR1 as DFQATT and CDR2 as SNEGSKA (reference sequence). Here the CDR3 reads CSVHSSLGREYEQYF.

This chain joins TRBV28 and TRBJ1-6. The length of the CDR3 is 14 residues. Germline V lookup: CDR1 MDHEN, CDR2 SYDVKM. This chain's CDR3 is CASSLWTLGSPLHF.

The CDR3 sequence is CASSPLLAAPETQYF. The chain recombines TRBV27 with TRBJ2-5; TCRdb's D call of TRBD2 is untestable without DNA. In germline, CDR1 is MNHEY, CDR2 SMNVEV (reference sequence). This CDR3 is 15 amino acids long.

The V gene is TRBV11-2, the J gene TRBJ1-1. CDR3 length equals 11 residues. CDR1 SGHAT and CDR2 FQNNGV come from the germline V gene. The CDR3 here is CASSFSAEAFF.

This chain connects TRBV6-2 or TRBV6-3 to TRBJ2-3; TCRdb designates TRBD1, a call that cannot be tested without DNA. CDR1 and CDR2 (germline): MNHEY, SVGEGT. The CDR3 length is 13 residues. The CDR3 sequence is CASRSRSGGAQYF.

Considering frequency, this clonotype is medium-sized. The chain uses TRBV2 and TRBJ2-1; TCRdb designates TRBD2, a call that cannot be tested without DNA. CDR1 and CDR2 from the germline V gene are SNHLY and FYNNEI. The CDR3 sequence is 15 residues long. CDR3 sequence: CASSPIGGDYNEQFF.

The V and J genes are TRBV10-1 and TRBJ1-2; the TRBD1 assignment by TCRdb is unverifiable without DNA. This CDR3 has 11 residues. The germline V gene encodes CDR1 WNHNN and CDR2 SYGVQD (reference sequence). Here the CDR3 reads CASRGAGGYTF.

This clonotype is labeled medium-sized based on frequency. The chain has TRBV29-1 and TRBJ2-7. CDR1 and CDR2 (germline): SQVTM, ANQGSEA. This CDR3 is built from 13 residues. CDR3 in amino acids: CSVVVQSSYEQYF.

This chain joins TRBV13 and TRBJ2-1. This CDR3 contains 13 residues. CDR1 and CDR2 from the germline V gene are PRHDT and FYEKMQ (reference sequence). The CDR3: CASSLGKRWEQFF.

The chain links TRBV9 to TRBJ2-3; TCRdb's D call, TRBD1, is unchecked because there is no DNA. This CDR3 has 16 residues. CDR1 and CDR2 from the germline V gene are SGDLS and YYNGEE. CDR3 sequence reads: CASSVGTAFSKDTQYF.

The rearrangement uses TRBV29-1 and TRBJ2-7. Looked up from germline, CDR1 is SQVTM and CDR2 is ANQGSEA. The CDR3 is 13 amino acids. The CDR3 region is CSVRLSLTYEQYF.

The chain carries TRBV7-2 and TRBJ2-7. This CDR3 contains 15 residues. Germline-derived CDR1 and CDR2 are SGHTA and FQGNSA. The CDR3 here is CASSPIAEGSYEQYF.

The chain carries TRBV3-1 and TRBJ1-1; as DNA is missing, the TRBD1 call by TCRdb cannot be tested. CDR1 is LGHDT, CDR2 YNNKEL, per germline (reference sequence). This CDR3 has 15 residues. CDR3 sequence: CASSPHRGSNTEAFF.

The V and J genes are TRBV4-2 and TRBJ2-7; no DNA is available, so the TRBD2 call from TCRdb remains unchecked. The CDR3 totals 15 residues. Germline loops: CDR1 LGHNA, CDR2 YNFKEQ. CDR3 amino acids: CASSPPGAGDYEQYF.

The genes are TRBV10-3 and TRBJ2-7; TCRdb outputs TRBD1, but without DNA this stays unchecked. The CDR3 length is 13 residues. Germline V gene lookup returns CDR1 ENHRY and CDR2 SYGVKD. The CDR3 spells CAISGGQSYEQYF.

The chain links TRBV12-3 or TRBV12-4 to TRBJ2-7; TCRdb calls TRBD1, which cannot be checked without DNA. The CDR3 length is 15 residues. CDR3 in amino acids: CASSFGDRGWDEQYF.

The chain is built from TRBV28 and TRBJ2-5; checking the TCRdb D call of TRBD1 is not possible without DNA. The germline V gene has CDR1 MDHEN and CDR2 SYDVKM. The length of the CDR3 is 14 residues. CDR3 amino acids: CASSQPGLQETQYF. Full variable domain (rest looked up from reference TRBV28 and TRBJ2-5): DVKVTQSSRYLVKRTGEKVFLECVQDMDHENMFWYRQDPGLGLRLIYFSYDVKMKEKGDIPEGYSVSREKKERFSLILESASTNQTSMYLCASSQPGLQETQYFGPGTRLLVL.

The chain recombines TRBV19 with TRBJ2-1; TCRdb designates TRBD1, a call that cannot be tested without DNA. The germline CDR1 and CDR2 sequences are LNHDA and SQIVND (reference sequence). CDR3 size: 12 residues. CDR3 amino acids: CASAGAYNEQFF.

This chain links TRBV24-1 with TRBJ2-1; the D gene TCRdb calls, TRBD1, cannot be checked with no DNA. Germline V CDR1 and CDR2: KGHDR, SFDVKD. This CDR3 has 15 amino acids. The CDR3 loop reads CATSDPGTARGEQFF.

The J gene is TRBJ1-1, the V gene TRBV4-1; TCRdb's assignment of TRBD1 cannot be checked, as there is no DNA. The CDR3 spans 14 residues. CDR1 MGHRA and CDR2 YSYEKL come from the germline V gene. This CDR3 reads CASSLLQGNTEAFF.

The rearrangement joins TRBV7-8 to TRBJ2-1; TCRdb's D call of TRBD2 is untestable without DNA. This CDR3 is built from 18 residues. Germline V gives CDR1 SGHVS, CDR2 FQNEAQ. CDR3 region: CASSLTGSGRATYNEQFF.

The rearrangement links TRBV16 to TRBJ1-2; TCRdb returns TRBD1, unconfirmable since there is no DNA. There are 15 residues in the CDR3. Germline values: CDR1 KGHSY, CDR2 FQNENV. This CDR3 reads CASSHAGTGAYGYTF.

The V gene is TRBV28, the J gene TRBJ2-2. CDR1 is MDHEN, CDR2 SYDVKM, per germline. The CDR3 has 13 residues. The chain's CDR3 is CASRPSDTGELFF.

The gene calls are TRBV3-1 and TRBJ2-3; TCRdb proposes TRBD2, but this gene call is untestable without DNA. The CDR3 spans 18 residues. Per the germline V gene, CDR1 is LGHDT and CDR2 is YNNKEL (reference sequence). CDR3 residues: CASSHGTSGNPRTDTQYF.

The V and J genes are TRBV5-1 and TRBJ2-6; as DNA is missing, the TRBD1 call by TCRdb cannot be tested. This CDR3 spans 18 amino acids. Germline CDR1 and CDR2: SGHRS and YFSETQ. CDR3: CASSLASGQGAGANVLTF.

The CDR3 sequence: CASSSLAGVTTGELFF. The chain joins TRBV5-1 to TRBJ2-2; checking the TCRdb D call of TRBD2 is not possible without DNA. CDR3 length: 16 residues. Germline CDR1 and CDR2: SGHRS and YFSETQ. Full variable domain (remainder filled in from reference TRBV5-1 and TRBJ2-2): KAGVTQTPRYLIKTRGQQVTLSCSPISGHRSVSWYQQTPGQGLQFLFEYFSETQRNKGNFPGRFSGRQFSNSRSEMNVSTLELGDSALYLCASSSLAGVTTGELFFGEGSRLTVL.